This T cell receptor (beta chain) was identified in a study of cytomegalovirus exposure and HLA in healthy donors. Study-level results: Sequences of the TCR beta chain were said to predict the HLA-A and HLA-B alleles of most subjects accurately. Cytomegalovirus association was listed for 150 to 200 TCR beta chains.

PCR primers comprised 60 Vbeta and 13 Jbeta primers. Measured with immunoSEQ multiplex PCR; TCRdb has only the in-frame clones, and not every one. The sample holds more than 75,000 clones; roughly 74% are singletons and the top ten take about 6.2%. Germline CDR1 and CDR2: LNHDA and SQIVND (reference sequence). The CDR3 runs to 14 residues. V shed 6 bases, J shed 7 bases, and the junction held 8 bases outside the gene matches. Turning to this clone: Its antigen remains unidentified.

The V and J genes are TRBV19 and TRBJ2-7; 11 bases line up with TRBD2. The sequence was obtained from a woman in her forties or fifties in good health and CMV-seropositive. Sequenced material: PBMCs. The CDR3 DNA reads as TGTGCCAGTAGGGTAGCGGGAGGGCCGGGGGAGCAGTACTTC. Protein product: CASRVAGGPGEQYF.